This T cell receptor (beta chain) appears in the sequencing data of a study of blood T cells in healthy people across ages. Points from the study as a whole: Naive CD4+ cells and diversity were both higher in long-lived donors than in aged donors.

CDR3 length equals 16 residues. Germline CDR1 and CDR2: MNHEY and SVGAGI. Combining a sample-barcoded 5' primer with a J-beta primer mix, a second PCR ran for 7 to 11 cycles. One entry per CDR3 protein results from TCRdb running MiXCR on the 5' RACE reads. The table has some 900,000 distinct CDR3 sequences, around 26% seen once. Points on this clonotype: Its target is unknown. A much larger clone is a single base away; this may be a read error.

This TCR came from a woman of 80 years or more in good health. The J gene is TRBJ2-1, the V gene TRBV6-5; TRBD1 aligns across 11 bases. Material for sequencing was blood. DNA for the CDR3: TGTGCCAACAGTTACGCCGGGACAGGGGGGCCCCATGAGCAGTTCTTC. Encoded protein: CANSYAGTGGPHEQFF.